A selection of T cell receptor beta chains follows, all from one sample in a study of shared clonotypes between healthy human individuals. The assay was immunoSEQ multiplex PCR, and TCRdb's table has in-frame clones only and misses some. This sample has about 79,000 clones; roughly two thirds occur once, and the top ten carry under 65%. Specimen: memory CD8+ T cells sorted from blood. These TCRs come from a man aged 30 to 39 in good health. CDR3s include the opening cysteine and the closing phenylalanine or tryptophan. The order of the fields is clone size, V gene, J gene, D gene, CDR3 DNA, CDR3 protein. The D gene is left open where the match is weak. Size values are once, few and many counts, or a class for expanded clones, and some rows have none.

clone_size: NA
v_call: TRBV9
j_call: TRBJ2-3
d_call: NA
cdr3_nt: TGTGCCAGCAGCGTCAGTAGCGATACGCAGTATTTT
cdr3_aa: CASSVSSDTQYF

clone_size: few
v_call: TRBV15
j_call: TRBJ1-5
d_call: NA
cdr3_nt: TGTGCCACCAGCCTGGATGGGGGGAATCAGCCCCAGCATTTT
cdr3_aa: CATSLDGGNQPQHF

clone_size: NA
v_call: TRBV7-9
j_call: TRBJ2-2
d_call: NA
cdr3_nt: TGTGCCAGCAGCTTAGTCATTGGGAACACCGGGGAGCTGTTTTTT
cdr3_aa: CASSLVIGNTGELFF

clone_size: NA
v_call: TRBV7-2
j_call: TRBJ2-7
d_call: NA
cdr3_nt: TGTGCCAGCAGCTTGGGGGTATCGCCAGGTTACGAGCAGTACTTC
cdr3_aa: CASSLGVSPGYEQYF

clone_size: NA
v_call: TRBV15
j_call: TRBJ2-3
d_call: NA
cdr3_nt: TGTGCCACCAGCAGAGATGCGGCCTCAGATACGCAGTATTTT
cdr3_aa: CATSRDAASDTQYF

clone_size: NA
v_call: TRBV7-2
j_call: TRBJ2-1
d_call: NA
cdr3_nt: TGTGCCAGCAGCTTAGGACTTGGCCCATACAATGAGCAGTTCTTC
cdr3_aa: CASSLGLGPYNEQFF

clone_size: NA
v_call: TRBV5-5
j_call: TRBJ2-2
d_call: TRBD1
cdr3_nt: TGTGCCAGCAGCCCCGCGACAGGGGTGAACACCGGGGAGCTGTTTTTT
cdr3_aa: CASSPATGVNTGELFF

clone_size: NA
v_call: TRBV9
j_call: TRBJ2-2
d_call: NA
cdr3_nt: TGTGCCAGCAGCGTAAGGGTGTCCGGGGAGCTGTTTTTT
cdr3_aa: CASSVRVSGELFF

clone_size: few
v_call: TRBV7-8
j_call: TRBJ2-1
d_call: NA
cdr3_nt: TGTGCCAGCAGTTTGATGTCTTACAATGAGCAGTTCTTC
cdr3_aa: CASSLMSYNEQFF

clone_size: few
v_call: TRBV6-5
j_call: TRBJ1-4
d_call: NA
cdr3_nt: TGTGCCAGCAAAGACCAGGGTCTGGAAGAAAAACTGTTTTTT
cdr3_aa: CASKDQGLEEKLFF

clone_size: once
v_call: TRBV28
j_call: TRBJ2-7
d_call: NA
cdr3_nt: TGTGCCAGCAGTTTATGGGAAGGGGGGAGGAGGAGCTCCTACGAGCAGTACTTC
cdr3_aa: CASSLWEGGRRSSYEQYF

clone_size: few
v_call: TRBV7-9
j_call: TRBJ2-7
d_call: TRBD1
cdr3_nt: TGTGCCAGCAGCCCGATATTAGGGGGCGTCAAGCAGTACTTC
cdr3_aa: CASSPILGGVKQYF

clone_size: NA
v_call: TRBV5-1
j_call: TRBJ2-2
d_call: TRBD2
cdr3_nt: TGCGCCAGCAGCTTGGAGACTAGCTTCACCGGGGAGCTGTTTTTT
cdr3_aa: CASSLETSFTGELFF

clone_size: many
v_call: TRBV27
j_call: TRBJ2-3
d_call: TRBD2
cdr3_nt: TGTGCCAGCAGTGTACTAGCGGGAGCGACAGATACGCAGTATTTT
cdr3_aa: CASSVLAGATDTQYF

clone_size: NA
v_call: TRBV9
j_call: TRBJ2-7
d_call: NA
cdr3_nt: TGTGCCAGCAGCCCAGGAGGGGATCCAACCTACGAGCAGTACTTC
cdr3_aa: CASSPGGDPTYEQYF

clone_size: medium-sized
v_call: TRBV9
j_call: TRBJ2-1
d_call: NA
cdr3_nt: TGTGCCAGCAGCGTAGAGAAAAACGCAAACAATGAGCAGTTCTTC
cdr3_aa: CASSVEKNANNEQFF

clone_size: NA
v_call: TRBV7-3
j_call: TRBJ2-1
d_call: NA
cdr3_nt: TGTGCCAGCAGCCCCCAAGGGGGCTCCTACAATGAGCAGTTCTTC
cdr3_aa: CASSPQGGSYNEQFF

clone_size: NA
v_call: TRBV4-2
j_call: TRBJ2-1
d_call: TRBD2
cdr3_nt: TGTGCCAGCAGCCAAGATACCAGCGGGAGTATAAATGAGCAGTTCTTC
cdr3_aa: CASSQDTSGSINEQFF

clone_size: NA
v_call: TRBV4-3
j_call: TRBJ2-1
d_call: TRBD1
cdr3_nt: TGCGCCAGCAGCCTCGGGACAGGGGTCTACAATGAGCAGTTCTTC
cdr3_aa: CASSLGTGVYNEQFF

clone_size: NA
v_call: TRBV10-3
j_call: TRBJ2-3
d_call: TRBD2
cdr3_nt: TGTGCCATCAGTGAGTCAAGCGGGGCCAGCACAGATACGCAGTATTTT
cdr3_aa: CAISESSGASTDTQYF

clone_size: many
v_call: TRBV28
j_call: TRBJ2-7
d_call: NA
cdr3_nt: TGTGCCAGCAGGCACCCGGCCGGGGTGGAGTACTTC
cdr3_aa: CASRHPAGVEYF

clone_size: NA
v_call: TRBV11-3
j_call: TRBJ2-7
d_call: NA
cdr3_nt: TGTGCCAGCAGCTTAGGTGGAGCCGAGCAGTACTTC
cdr3_aa: CASSLGGAEQYF

clone_size: NA
v_call: TRBV7-9
j_call: TRBJ2-5
d_call: NA
cdr3_nt: TGTGCCAGCAGCCCTTTCACAGGGTACCAAGAGACCCAGTACTTC
cdr3_aa: CASSPFTGYQETQYF

clone_size: NA
v_call: TRBV4-1
j_call: TRBJ2-1
d_call: TRBD2
cdr3_nt: TGCGCCAGCAGAGATGTAAGGGCTAGCGGGAGATACAATGAGCAGTTCTTC
cdr3_aa: CASRDVRASGRYNEQFF

clone_size: NA
v_call: TRBV6-6
j_call: TRBJ2-5
d_call: NA
cdr3_nt: TGTGCCAGCAGTTATGATCGTGGGACTCAAGAGACCCAGTACTTC
cdr3_aa: CASSYDRGTQETQYF

clone_size: NA
v_call: TRBV6-6
j_call: TRBJ2-3
d_call: TRBD2
cdr3_nt: TGTGCCAGCAGTTACTCGCGGGAGGGCCAAACAGATACGCAGTATTTT
cdr3_aa: CASSYSREGQTDTQYF

clone_size: few
v_call: TRBV6-4
j_call: TRBJ2-1
d_call: TRBD2
cdr3_nt: TGTGCCAGCAGCCAACTAGCGGGAGGGTACAATGAGCAGTTCTTC
cdr3_aa: CASSQLAGGYNEQFF